This TCR beta chain was captured by sequencing in a study of T cells after posttransplantation cyclophosphamide. V lost 4 bases and J 5 bases, leaving 14 bases between the germline ends. The germline CDR1 and CDR2 sequences are SGHVS and FNYEAQ. The CDR3 covers 15 residues. Findings and caveats of the study: TRB clonality was highly associated with recipient CMV seropositivity and reactivation. TRB overlap between skin or GI tissue T cells and blood was limited.

Method: immunoSEQ multiplex PCR; TCRdb's copy keeps in-frame clones and lacks some. The data hold some 27,000 clones, with about nine tenths observed a single time. Of note for this clone: Its matching antigen is unknown.

Sequencing used PBMCs. This TCR came from a man in his fifties or sixties. The chain has TRBV7-6 and TRBJ1-4, with no clear D. The CDR3, as DNA: TGTGCCAGCAGCTGGAGAGGTTCCCTAAATGAAAAACTGTTTTTT. Translation: CASSWRGSLNEKLFF.